One T cell receptor beta chain is described in this entry. V was pared by 5 bases and J by 4 bases, with 15 bases between. The germline CDR1 and CDR2 sequences are MNHNY and SVGAGI (reference sequence). This CDR3 has 15 amino acids. Assay used: immunoSEQ multiplex PCR; TCRdb lists only in-frame clones, some missing. The data hold under 50,000 clones, with approximately 80% observed a single time. This sample is drawn from a study of blood T cell repertoires in COVID-19. The chain combines TRBV6-6 with TRBJ2-1, with TRBD1 as a possible D gene (6 bases). This receptor was identified in a man between 40 and 49 years old with acute or convalescent COVID-19. Sequencing used peripheral blood. DNA of the CDR3: TGTGCCAGCAGTGGCCTAGGGGGTGGGTACAATGAGCAGTTCTTC. Its translation: CASSGLGGGYNEQFF.